Listed below are T cell receptor beta chains from one sample, sequenced in a study of T cell repertoires in cytomegalovirus infection. Each CDR3 protein gets one entry after TCRdb re-called the reads with MiXCR. The table shows about 900,000 distinct CDR3 sequences, with 30% to 40% occurring only once. These receptors' antigens are unknown. Here the sequenced sample was cultured CD8+ T cells from PBMCs, taken from culture after CMV antigen stimulation. Every receptor here comes from a human donor in good health (CMV status not recorded). Some clones in this sample may be carry-over from other donors' samples. Both conserved end residues are part of each CDR3. D genes are given only for firm matches. Clone size appears in some rows only: once, few, many, or a class for an expanded clone.

>TRBV6-1|many|TRBJ1-4|NA
CASSEGTAYNEKLFF
TGTGCCAGCAGTGAAGGGACGGCATATAATGAAAAACTGTTTTTT
>TRBV6-5|few|TRBJ2-7|TRBD1
CASSHRGSSYEQYF
TGTGCCAGCAGTCACAGGGGGAGCTCCTACGAGCAGTACTTC
>TRBV5-1|few|TRBJ2-3|TRBD1
CASQADRGADTQYF
TGCGCCAGCCAAGCGGACAGGGGAGCAGATACGCAGTATTTT
>TRBV7-6|many|TRBJ1-1|NA
CASRSDGSTEAFF
TGTGCCAGCAGGTCGGACGGGAGCACTGAAGCTTTCTTT
>TRBV7-6|few|TRBJ1-6|TRBD1
CASSLGRDRTSPLHF
TGTGCCAGCAGCTTAGGACGGGACAGAACTTCACCCCTCCACTTT
>TRBV12-3/TRBV12-4|few|TRBJ1-1|TRBD1
CASSWTGGEAEAFF
TGTGCCAGCAGTTGGACAGGGGGCGAGGCTGAAGCTTTCTTT
>TRBV6-5|few|TRBJ2-7|TRBD1
CASSATGVREQYF
TGTGCCAGCAGTGCCACAGGGGTGCGCGAGCAGTACTTC
>TRBV7-6|NA|TRBJ2-5|NA
CASSPRTESQETQYF
TGTGCCAGCAGCCCCAGGACGGAAAGCCAAGAGACCCAGTACTTC
>TRBV7-9|NA|TRBJ1-1|TRBD1
CASSLAGQLFEAFF
TGTGCCAGCAGCTTGGCGGGACAGTTGTTTGAAGCTTTCTTT
>TRBV7-9|few|TRBJ2-7|NA
CASSPDVLPREQYF
TGTGCCAGCAGCCCAGACGTTCTTCCCCGCGAGCAGTACTTC
>TRBV7-6|many|TRBJ2-6|NA
CASSLERVQTAGANVLTF
TGTGCCAGCAGCTTAGAAAGAGTCCAGACGGCTGGGGCCAACGTCCTGACTTTC
>TRBV29-1|NA|TRBJ2-2|TRBD1
CSVHRGTGELFF
TGCAGCGTTCACAGGGGAACCGGGGAGCTGTTTTTT
>TRBV4-3|NA|TRBJ2-2|NA
CASSQEGLRAKVTGELFF
TGCGCCAGCAGCCAAGAAGGCCTCAGGGCGAAAGTAACCGGGGAGCTGTTTTTT
>TRBV7-9|NA|TRBJ1-5|NA
CASSSEPPPGPQHF
TGTGCCAGCAGCTCCGAACCTCCGCCAGGGCCCCAGCATTTT
>TRBV20-1|NA|TRBJ2-7|NA
CSAKLTGEGSYEQYF
TGCAGTGCTAAACTAACAGGGGAGGGATCCTACGAGCAGTACTTC
>TRBV7-9|NA|TRBJ2-7|NA
CASSLDAGTIYEQYF
TGTGCCAGCAGCTTGGACGCGGGGACCATCTACGAGCAGTACTTC
>TRBV2|NA|TRBJ2-1|TRBD1
CATLRTGGEFEQFF
TGTGCCACCCTACGGACAGGGGGCGAGTTTGAGCAGTTCTTC
>TRBV10-3|many|TRBJ1-1|NA
CASMGQGNTEAFF
TGTGCCTCAATGGGGCAGGGGAACACTGAAGCTTTCTTT
>TRBV3-1|NA|TRBJ2-7|NA
CVSSHPEHSYEQYF
TGTGTCAGCAGCCACCCAGAGCACTCCTACGAGCAGTACTTC
>TRBV7-6|many|TRBJ1-1|NA
CASSPSRGVNTEAFF
TGTGCCAGCAGCCCTAGCCGGGGGGTGAACACTGAAGCTTTCTTT
>TRBV11-1|few|TRBJ2-3|TRBD2
CASSLGTRTPSTDTQYF
TGTGCCAGCAGCTTAGGGACTAGGACTCCTAGCACAGATACGCAGTATTTT
>TRBV5-4|few|TRBJ1-1|NA
CASSLDLSDLPEAFF
TGTGCCAGCAGCCTCGACCTCAGTGATCTCCCTGAAGCTTTCTTT
>TRBV6-5|NA|TRBJ2-6|NA
CASSYDEPGANVLTF
TGTGCCAGCAGTTACGACGAACCTGGGGCCAACGTCCTGACTTTC
>TRBV7-9|NA|TRBJ2-7|NA
CASSLGGFSSYEQYF
TGTGCCAGCAGCTTAGGGGGGTTTAGCTCCTACGAGCAGTACTTC
>TRBV12-5|NA|TRBJ2-1|NA
CASGPFPVEQFF
TGTGCTAGTGGTCCATTCCCAGTAGAGCAGTTCTTC
>TRBV2|once|TRBJ2-4|NA
CASKDGRNIQYF
TGTGCCAGCAAGGACGGTAGAAACATTCAGTACTTC
>TRBV27|NA|TRBJ1-1|NA
CASSRSDTEAFF
TGTGCCAGCAGTCGTAGTGACACTGAAGCTTTCTTT
>TRBV9|once|TRBJ1-1|NA
CASSVGLGMNTEAFF
TGTGCCAGCAGCGTAGGTCTGGGGATGAACACTGAAGCTTTCTTT
>TRBV3-1|NA|TRBJ2-5|NA
CASSQADQTQYF
TGTGCCAGCAGCCAAGCCGACCAGACCCAGTACTTC
>TRBV12-3/TRBV12-4|NA|TRBJ1-4|NA
CVSSLVGGRDEKLFF
TGTGTCAGCAGTTTGGTTGGGGGCCGGGATGAAAAACTGTTTTTT
>TRBV27|few|TRBJ1-3|NA
CASSPSMGHGNTIYF
TGTGCCAGCAGCCCTAGTATGGGGCACGGAAACACCATATATTTT
>TRBV4-2|NA|TRBJ1-1|NA
CAGSQDYGGLGTEAFF
TGTGCCGGCAGCCAAGATTATGGGGGTTTGGGCACTGAAGCTTTCTTT
>TRBV27|NA|TRBJ1-6|NA
CASWDGNLSPLHF
TGTGCCAGTTGGGATGGAAACCTTTCACCCCTCCACTTT
>TRBV15|NA|TRBJ1-1|NA
CATSTNRVLEAFF
TGTGCCACCAGCACTAACCGGGTCCTTGAAGCTTTCTTT
>TRBV19|NA|TRBJ2-7|NA
CASSIFDRTYEQYF
TGTGCCAGTAGTATCTTCGACAGGACCTACGAGCAGTACTTC
>TRBV11-3|few|TRBJ2-3|NA
CASSPGLDSDTQYF
TGTGCCAGCAGCCCCGGACTTGATTCAGATACGCAGTATTTT
>TRBV6-5|NA|TRBJ2-5|NA
CASSYAPRETQYF
TGTGCCAGCAGTTATGCCCCCCGCGAGACCCAGTACTTC
>TRBV6-5|once|TRBJ1-6|NA
CASSYSRTLYNSPLHF
TGTGCCAGCAGTTATTCGCGGACACTCTATAATTCACCCCTCCACTTT
>TRBV7-9|few|TRBJ2-3|NA
CASSSPSRGTDTQYF
TGTGCCAGCAGCTCCCCGTCCAGGGGCACAGATACGCAGTATTTT
>TRBV29-1|NA|TRBJ2-3|NA
CSVEGPDRILPSTDTQYF
TGCAGCGTTGAAGGTCCGGACAGAATTTTACCTAGCACAGATACGCAGTATTTT
>TRBV7-3|many|TRBJ2-1|NA
CASSLTGVSYNEQFF
TGTGCCAGCAGCTTAACAGGGGTTTCCTACAATGAGCAGTTCTTC
>TRBV27|few|TRBJ2-1|NA
CASSLQHEQFF
TGTGCCAGCAGTCTACAGCATGAGCAGTTCTTC
>TRBV24-1|few|TRBJ2-3|NA
CATSDNARRDTQYF
TGTGCCACCAGTGATAACGCCAGAAGGGATACGCAGTATTTT
>TRBV2|NA|TRBJ2-5|NA
CASSDQTQYF
TGTGCCAGCAGTGACCAGACCCAGTACTTC
>TRBV7-9|few|TRBJ1-2|NA
CASSKGSIFQANYGYTF
TGTGCCAGCAGCAAAGGTTCGATCTTCCAGGCTAACTATGGCTACACCTTC
>TRBV6-5|few|TRBJ2-5|TRBD1
CASSYSYVQRDRVEETQYF
TGTGCCAGCAGTTACTCGTATGTTCAACGGGACAGGGTGGAAGAGACCCAGTACTTC
>TRBV6-1|few|TRBJ2-1|NA
CASRMAEQFF
TGTGCCAGCAGGATGGCCGAGCAGTTCTTC
>TRBV20-1|NA|TRBJ2-1|TRBD1
CSAFTGTGVDEQFF
TGCAGTGCTTTCACCGGGACAGGTGTCGATGAGCAGTTCTTC
>TRBV27|few|TRBJ2-3|NA
CASSSLWATDTQYF
TGTGCCAGCAGTTCTCTTTGGGCCACAGATACGCAGTATTTT
>TRBV19|NA|TRBJ1-5|NA
CASKHRDNQPQHF
TGTGCCAGTAAACACAGGGATAATCAGCCCCAGCATTTT
>TRBV4-3|few|TRBJ1-2|NA
CASSQDKGSGLGNYGYTF
TGCGCCAGCAGCCAAGATAAGGGTTCGGGCCTAGGTAACTATGGCTACACCTTC
>TRBV6-5|NA|TRBJ2-3|TRBD2
CASSYTSGGADTQYF
TGTGCCAGCAGTTACACAAGCGGGGGAGCGGATACGCAGTATTTT
>TRBV7-6|many|TRBJ2-2|NA
CASSLTGSNTGELFF
TGTGCCAGCAGCTTAACAGGGAGTAACACCGGGGAGCTGTTTTTT
>TRBV27|few|TRBJ1-5|NA
CASSAAGGGNLGNQPQHF
TGTGCCAGCAGTGCCGCGGGGGGGGGGAACCTTGGCAATCAGCCCCAGCATTTT
>TRBV5-5|NA|TRBJ2-1|TRBD1
CASSSEQGSYNEQFF
TGTGCCAGCAGCTCCGAACAGGGGAGTTACAATGAGCAGTTCTTC
>TRBV7-8|many|TRBJ2-5|TRBD2
CASSLARLAGAYQETQYF
TGTGCCAGCAGCTTAGCGCGGCTAGCGGGGGCCTACCAAGAGACCCAGTACTTC
>TRBV28|few|TRBJ1-5|NA
CASSLSISNQPQHF
TGTGCCAGCAGTTTGAGCATTAGCAATCAGCCCCAGCATTTT